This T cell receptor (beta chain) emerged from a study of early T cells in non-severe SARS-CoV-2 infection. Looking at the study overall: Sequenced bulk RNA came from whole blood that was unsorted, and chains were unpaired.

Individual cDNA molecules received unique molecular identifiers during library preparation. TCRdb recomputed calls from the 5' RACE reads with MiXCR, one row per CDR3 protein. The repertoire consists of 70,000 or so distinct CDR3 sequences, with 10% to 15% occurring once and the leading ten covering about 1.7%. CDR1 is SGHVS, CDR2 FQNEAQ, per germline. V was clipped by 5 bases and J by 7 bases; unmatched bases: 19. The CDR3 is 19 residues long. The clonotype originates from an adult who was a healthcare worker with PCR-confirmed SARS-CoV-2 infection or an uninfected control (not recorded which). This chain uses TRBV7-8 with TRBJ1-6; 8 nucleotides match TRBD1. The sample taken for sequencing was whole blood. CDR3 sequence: CASSTRSGTGSFWNSPLHF. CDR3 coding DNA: TGTGCCAGCAGCACACGGTCGGGGACAGGCTCCTTCTGGAATTCACCCCTCCACTTT.